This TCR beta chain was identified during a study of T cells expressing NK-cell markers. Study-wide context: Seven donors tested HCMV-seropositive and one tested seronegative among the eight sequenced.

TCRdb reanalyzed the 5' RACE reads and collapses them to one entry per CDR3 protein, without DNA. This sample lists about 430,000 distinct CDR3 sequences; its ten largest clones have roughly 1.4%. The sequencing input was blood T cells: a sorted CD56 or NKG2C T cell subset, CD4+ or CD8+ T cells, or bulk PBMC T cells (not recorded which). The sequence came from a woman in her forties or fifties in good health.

The CDR3 reads CASSRAIDSNQPQHF. The rearrangement links TRBV4-1 to TRBJ1-5. Germline V CDR1 and CDR2: MGHRA, YSYEKL. The CDR3 is made up of 15 amino acids.